Below are 20 T cell receptor beta chains sequenced from a single sample in a study of T cell changes during pregnancy in multiple sclerosis. Here immunoSEQ multiplex PCR was the method, and the copy in TCRdb shows in-frame clones only, minus some. Of 100,000 to 150,000 clones listed, under 95% were seen once; the top ten hold approximately 6.2%. The input for sequencing was peripheral blood, taken before pregnancy. These receptors came from a female donor with multiple sclerosis, enrolled in a pregnancy study.

The chain joins TRBV18 to TRBJ2-7; 9 bases are shared with TRBD1. V lost 3 bases, J lost 2 bases, and 2 bases stayed unmatched. CDR1 and CDR2 (germline): KGHSH, LQKENI. There are 14 residues in the CDR3. This chain's CDR3 is CASSPTGGPYEQYF. As DNA, the CDR3 is TGTGCCAGCTCACCGACAGGGGGACCCTACGAGCAGTACTTC. The whole variable domain, remainder taken from reference TRBV18 and TRBJ2-7, is NAGVMQNPRHLVRRRGQEARLRCSPMKGHSHVYWYRQLPEEGLKFMVYLQKENIIDESGMPKERFSAEFPKEGPSILRIQQVVRGDSAAYFCASSPTGGPYEQYFGPGTRLTVT.

The genes are TRBV6-1 and TRBJ2-2; 10 bases are a match to TRBD1. The V segment lost 4 bases and the J segment 7 bases; nucleotides outside the gene matches: 6. Germline V CDR1 and CDR2: MNHNS, SASEGT. This CDR3 has 15 residues. The CDR3 nucleotides read TGTGCCAGCAGTGCCCGACAGGGGGCGGTCGGGGAGCTGTTTTTT. It codes for CASSARQGAVGELFF.

The gene calls are TRBV27 and TRBJ2-3; 11 bases are a match to TRBD2. After removal of 5 bases from V and 3 bases from J, the junction contained 10 bases not matched to a gene. Germline lookup yields CDR1 MNHEY and CDR2 SMNVEV (reference sequence). CDR3 size: 17 residues. The CDR3 DNA follows: TGTGCCAGCAGTCCCCCCCATCTAGCGGGAGGAACAGATACGCAGTATTTT. Protein: CASSPPHLAGGTDTQYF.

The chain is built from TRBV7-9 and TRBJ2-2; the match to TRBD2 covers 14 bases. V shed 5 bases, J shed 4 bases, and the junction held 3 bases outside the gene matches. CDR1 is SEHNR, CDR2 FQNEAQ, per germline (reference sequence). The CDR3 covers 16 residues. The CDR3 is CASSIGLAGGTGELFF. In DNA, the CDR3 is TGTGCCAGCAGCATAGGACTAGCGGGAGGCACCGGGGAGCTGTTTTTT.

J is TRBJ2-3 and V is TRBV19, with 8 nucleotides matching TRBD1. This CDR3 region has 17 residues. With V trimmed by 3 bases and J by 2 bases, 10 bases remained unmatched. The germline V gene has CDR1 LNHDA and CDR2 SQIVND (reference sequence). DNA of the CDR3: TGTGCCAGTAGTATGGGGGTGACAGGGGTAAACACAGATACGCAGTATTTT. Protein sequence: CASSMGVTGVNTDTQYF.

This chain uses TRBV15 with TRBJ1-2; 9 positions agree with TRBD1. Germline V CDR1 and CDR2: LNHNV, YYDKDF (reference sequence). Trimming removed 3 bases from V and 0 bases from J; junction bases left unmatched: 2. The CDR3 length is 15 residues. The CDR3 region is CATSSWTGANYGYTF. DNA for the CDR3: TGTGCCACCAGCAGTTGGACAGGGGCTAACTATGGCTACACCTTC. Based on the CDR3 plus reference TRBV15 and TRBJ1-2, the full variable domain is DAMVIQNPRYQVTQFGKPVTLSCSQTLNHNVMYWYQQKSSQAPKLLFHYYDKDFNNEADTPDNFQSRRPNTSFCFLDIRSPGLGDTAMYLCATSSWTGANYGYTFGSGTRLTVV.

The rearrangement uses TRBV11-2 and TRBJ2-7; possible D gene TRBD2, 5 bases. Germline CDR1 reads SGHAT; CDR2 reads FQNNGV. The V and J ends lost 5 bases and 2 bases respectively, with 19 bases between them. The CDR3 extends over 16 amino acids. The DNA for the CDR3 is TGTGCCAGCAGCCACATCCGGGCAGCGGATACCTACGAGCAGTACTTC. Translating it yields CASSHIRAADTYEQYF.

The chain combines TRBV6-5 with TRBJ1-1; possible D gene TRBD1, 5 bases. Trimming removed 7 bases from V and 8 bases from J, with 8 bases in between. The CDR3 extends over 10 amino acids. Germline CDR1 and CDR2: MNHEY and SVGAGI. Here the CDR3 reads CASISGEAFF. The DNA for the CDR3 is TGTGCCAGCATATCAGGGGAAGCTTTCTTT.

The chain is built from TRBV9 and TRBJ1-2, with D perhaps TRBD1 (5 bases). V lost 0 bases, J lost 3 bases, and 12 bases lay in between. The CDR3 totals 15 residues. Germline CDR1 SGDLS, CDR2 YYNGEE. CDR3 sequence: CASSVGPGSDYGYTF. The CDR3 DNA sequence: TGTGCCAGCAGCGTAGGTCCAGGGTCGGACTATGGCTACACCTTC.

V gene TRBV5-4 combines with J gene TRBJ2-5; D perhaps matches TRBD1 (5 bases). Germline CDR1 is SGHNT and CDR2 is YYREEE (reference sequence). The CDR3 contains 14 residues. Between the trimmed V and J ends, which lost 0 bases and 5 bases, there was a span of 11 bases. This chain's CDR3 is CASSLEVRAETQYF. The DNA for the CDR3 is TGTGCCAGCAGCTTGGAGGTCAGGGCGGAGACCCAGTACTTC.

The chain's CDR3 is CASSSGTPYEQYF. CDR3 in DNA: TGTGCCAGCAGCAGCGGGACACCTTACGAGCAGTACTTC. The chain recombines TRBV6-6 with TRBJ2-5; TRBD2 is a possible D gene (7 bases). The better agreement between TRBJ2-7 and the DNA end casts doubt on the J call. The CDR3 has 13 residues. Germline CDR1 and CDR2: MNHNY and SVGAGI (reference sequence).

This chain links TRBV5-1 with TRBJ2-3, with 11 nucleotides matching TRBD1. Germline lookup yields CDR1 SGHRS and CDR2 YFSETQ. V trimming: 0 bases; J trimming: 4 bases; junction bases outside the gene matches: 1. This CDR3 comprises 15 residues. CDR3 residues: CASSLVGQGADTQYF. The CDR3 coding sequence is TGCGCCAGCAGCTTGGTGGGACAGGGGGCAGATACGCAGTATTTT.

This clone was detected only once. The chain recombines TRBV5-6 with TRBJ2-5; a possible D gene is TRBD1 (5 bases). V lost 4 bases to trimming and J lost 5 bases, with 15 bases between them. Germline CDR1 SGHDT, CDR2 YYEEEE. This CDR3 contains 14 residues. The CDR3 bases are TGTGCCAGCAGCCCCGGCGGCAGGGTGGAGACCCAGTACTTC. Amino acids: CASSPGGRVETQYF.

This chain connects TRBV13 to TRBJ1-1; 7 bases fit TRBD1. V gave up 8 bases and J gave up 1 base; unmatched junction bases: 10. CDR3 length: 15 residues. In germline, CDR1 is PRHDT, CDR2 FYEKMQ (reference sequence). The CDR3 reads CASARRQGWNTEAFF. CDR3 DNA sequence: TGTGCCAGCGCTCGCAGACAGGGCTGGAACACTGAAGCTTTCTTT.

The J gene is TRBJ2-1, the V gene TRBV7-9; D remains ambiguous. The CDR3 loop spans 14 amino acids. CDR1 and CDR2 (germline): SEHNR, FQNEAQ (reference sequence). Trimming left V 1 base short and J 6 bases short, with 10 bases between. CDR3 sequence reads: CASSLGSGFNEQFF. The DNA of the CDR3 is TGTGCCAGCAGCTTAGGGTCCGGGTTCAATGAGCAGTTCTTC. Full variable domain (missing parts from reference TRBV7-9 and TRBJ2-1): DTGVSQNPRHKITKRGQNVTFRCDPISEHNRLYWYRQTLGQGPEFLTYFQNEAQLEKSRLLSDRFSAERPKGSFSTLEIQRTEQGDSAMYLCASSLGSGFNEQFFGPGTRLTVL.

The genes are TRBV7-3 and TRBJ2-1, with TRBD2 matching 9 bases. From germline, CDR1 is SGHTA and CDR2 FQGTGA. Germline trimming cut 1 base from V and 9 bases from J; bases unmatched to any gene: 1. CDR3 length: 13 residues. The DNA for the CDR3 is TGTGCCAGCAGCTTAAGCGGGGGGGGTGAGCAGTTCTTC. Translation: CASSLSGGGEQFF.

J is TRBJ1-2 and V is TRBV5-1; 8 bases align to TRBD1. Germline lookup yields CDR1 SGHRS and CDR2 YFSETQ. J gave up 4 bases and V 4 bases, and 6 bases lay outside the gene matches. This CDR3 contains 14 residues. The CDR3: CASSPGQGPYGYTF. The CDR3 DNA sequence: TGCGCCAGCAGCCCCGGACAGGGACCCTATGGCTACACCTTC.

This chain joins TRBV5-6 and TRBJ2-1, with 7 nucleotides matching TRBD2. The CDR3 runs 15 residues. Germline assignment: CDR1 SGHDT and CDR2 YYEEEE. V was pared by 4 bases and J by 2 bases, with 6 bases of the junction left unmatched. The CDR3, as DNA: TGTGCCAGCAGCCCGGGACTATCGGCCTACAATGAGCAGTTCTTC. Amino acid sequence: CASSPGLSAYNEQFF.

V gene TRBV19 combines with J gene TRBJ2-2; D is ambiguous. CDR1 and CDR2 (germline): LNHDA, SQIVND (reference sequence). The V end lost 8 bases, the J end lost 4 bases, and 14 bases lay between the germline ends. The CDR3 extends over 14 amino acids. This CDR3 reads CASSSGLPTGELFF. CDR3 DNA sequence: TGTGCCAGTTCATCGGGTCTTCCCACCGGGGAGCTGTTTTTT.

The chain recombines TRBV7-9 with TRBJ1-5; 7 nucleotides align to TRBD1. The CDR3 is made up of 12 amino acids. The ends lost 4 bases at V and 10 bases at J; junction bases unmatched: 4. The germline gives CDR1 SEHNR, CDR2 FQNEAQ (reference sequence). CDR3 loop: CASSSTGVPQHF. CDR3 bases: TGTGCCAGCAGCTCCACAGGGGTACCCCAGCATTTT.